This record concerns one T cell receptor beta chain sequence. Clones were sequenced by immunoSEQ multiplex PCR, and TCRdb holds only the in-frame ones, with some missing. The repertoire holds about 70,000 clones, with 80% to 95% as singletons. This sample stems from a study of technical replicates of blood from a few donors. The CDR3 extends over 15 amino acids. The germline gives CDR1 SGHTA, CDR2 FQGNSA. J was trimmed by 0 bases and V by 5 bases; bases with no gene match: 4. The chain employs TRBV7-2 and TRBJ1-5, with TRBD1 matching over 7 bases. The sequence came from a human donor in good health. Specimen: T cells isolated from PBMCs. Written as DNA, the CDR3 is TGTGCCAGCAGCGGGGACAGCGTTAGCAATCAGCCCCAGCATTTT. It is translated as CASSGDSVSNQPQHF.